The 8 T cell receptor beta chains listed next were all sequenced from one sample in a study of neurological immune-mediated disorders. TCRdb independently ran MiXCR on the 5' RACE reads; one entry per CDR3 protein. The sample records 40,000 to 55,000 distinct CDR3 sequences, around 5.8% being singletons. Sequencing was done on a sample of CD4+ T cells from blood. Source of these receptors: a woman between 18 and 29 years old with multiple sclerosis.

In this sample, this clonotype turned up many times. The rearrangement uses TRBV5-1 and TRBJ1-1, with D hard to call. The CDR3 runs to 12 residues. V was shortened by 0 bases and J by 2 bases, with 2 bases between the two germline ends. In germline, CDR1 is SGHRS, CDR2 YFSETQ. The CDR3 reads CASSLANTEAFF. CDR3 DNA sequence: TGCGCCAGCAGCTTGGCCAACACTGAAGCTTTCTTT.

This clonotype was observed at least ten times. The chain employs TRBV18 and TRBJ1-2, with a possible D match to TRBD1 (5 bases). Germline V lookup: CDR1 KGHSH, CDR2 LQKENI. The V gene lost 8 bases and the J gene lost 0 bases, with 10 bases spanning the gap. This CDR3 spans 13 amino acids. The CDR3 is CASHLGANYGYTF. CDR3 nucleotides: TGTGCCAGCCACCTGGGGGCTAACTATGGCTACACCTTC.

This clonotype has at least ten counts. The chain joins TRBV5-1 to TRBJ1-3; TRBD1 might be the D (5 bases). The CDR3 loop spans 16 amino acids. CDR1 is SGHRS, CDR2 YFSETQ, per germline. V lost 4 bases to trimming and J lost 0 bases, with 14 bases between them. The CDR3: CASSLAGPGSGNTIYF. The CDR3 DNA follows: TGCGCCAGCAGCCTCGCGGGACCCGGCTCTGGAAACACCATATATTTT.

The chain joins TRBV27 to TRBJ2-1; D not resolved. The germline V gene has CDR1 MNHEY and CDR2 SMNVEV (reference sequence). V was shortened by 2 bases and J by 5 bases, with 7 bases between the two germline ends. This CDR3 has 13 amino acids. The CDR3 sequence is CASSLSKNNEQFF. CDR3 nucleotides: TGTGCCAGCAGTTTAAGTAAGAACAATGAGCAGTTCTTC.

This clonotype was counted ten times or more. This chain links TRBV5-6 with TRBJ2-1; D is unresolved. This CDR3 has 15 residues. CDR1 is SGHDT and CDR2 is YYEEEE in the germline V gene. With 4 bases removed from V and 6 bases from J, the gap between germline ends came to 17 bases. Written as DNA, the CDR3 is TGTGCCAGCAGCAAGTTAGAGATGGTATTCAATGAGCAGTTCTTC. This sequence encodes CASSKLEMVFNEQFF.

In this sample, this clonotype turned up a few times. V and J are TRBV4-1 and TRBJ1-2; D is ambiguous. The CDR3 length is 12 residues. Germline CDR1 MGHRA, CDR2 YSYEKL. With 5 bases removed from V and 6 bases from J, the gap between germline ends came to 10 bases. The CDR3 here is CASSTVEDGYTF. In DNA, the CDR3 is TGCGCCAGCAGCACTGTAGAGGATGGCTACACCTTC.

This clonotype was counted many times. In DNA, the CDR3 is TGCGCCAGCAGCTTGGGTTCTGGGGCCAACGTCCTGACTTTC. It codes for CASSLGSGANVLTF. The V call is TRBV5-1, the J call TRBJ2-6; D remains unclear. The ends were cut back, 0 bases at V and 1 base at J, with 2 bases in the middle. This CDR3 has 14 residues. The germline V gene encodes CDR1 SGHRS and CDR2 YFSETQ.

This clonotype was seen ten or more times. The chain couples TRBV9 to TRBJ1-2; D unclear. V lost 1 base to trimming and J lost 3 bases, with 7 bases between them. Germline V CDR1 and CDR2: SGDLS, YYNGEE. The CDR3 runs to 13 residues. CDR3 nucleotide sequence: TGTGCCAGCAGCGTAAGGGAGGACTATGGCTACACCTTC. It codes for CASSVREDYGYTF.